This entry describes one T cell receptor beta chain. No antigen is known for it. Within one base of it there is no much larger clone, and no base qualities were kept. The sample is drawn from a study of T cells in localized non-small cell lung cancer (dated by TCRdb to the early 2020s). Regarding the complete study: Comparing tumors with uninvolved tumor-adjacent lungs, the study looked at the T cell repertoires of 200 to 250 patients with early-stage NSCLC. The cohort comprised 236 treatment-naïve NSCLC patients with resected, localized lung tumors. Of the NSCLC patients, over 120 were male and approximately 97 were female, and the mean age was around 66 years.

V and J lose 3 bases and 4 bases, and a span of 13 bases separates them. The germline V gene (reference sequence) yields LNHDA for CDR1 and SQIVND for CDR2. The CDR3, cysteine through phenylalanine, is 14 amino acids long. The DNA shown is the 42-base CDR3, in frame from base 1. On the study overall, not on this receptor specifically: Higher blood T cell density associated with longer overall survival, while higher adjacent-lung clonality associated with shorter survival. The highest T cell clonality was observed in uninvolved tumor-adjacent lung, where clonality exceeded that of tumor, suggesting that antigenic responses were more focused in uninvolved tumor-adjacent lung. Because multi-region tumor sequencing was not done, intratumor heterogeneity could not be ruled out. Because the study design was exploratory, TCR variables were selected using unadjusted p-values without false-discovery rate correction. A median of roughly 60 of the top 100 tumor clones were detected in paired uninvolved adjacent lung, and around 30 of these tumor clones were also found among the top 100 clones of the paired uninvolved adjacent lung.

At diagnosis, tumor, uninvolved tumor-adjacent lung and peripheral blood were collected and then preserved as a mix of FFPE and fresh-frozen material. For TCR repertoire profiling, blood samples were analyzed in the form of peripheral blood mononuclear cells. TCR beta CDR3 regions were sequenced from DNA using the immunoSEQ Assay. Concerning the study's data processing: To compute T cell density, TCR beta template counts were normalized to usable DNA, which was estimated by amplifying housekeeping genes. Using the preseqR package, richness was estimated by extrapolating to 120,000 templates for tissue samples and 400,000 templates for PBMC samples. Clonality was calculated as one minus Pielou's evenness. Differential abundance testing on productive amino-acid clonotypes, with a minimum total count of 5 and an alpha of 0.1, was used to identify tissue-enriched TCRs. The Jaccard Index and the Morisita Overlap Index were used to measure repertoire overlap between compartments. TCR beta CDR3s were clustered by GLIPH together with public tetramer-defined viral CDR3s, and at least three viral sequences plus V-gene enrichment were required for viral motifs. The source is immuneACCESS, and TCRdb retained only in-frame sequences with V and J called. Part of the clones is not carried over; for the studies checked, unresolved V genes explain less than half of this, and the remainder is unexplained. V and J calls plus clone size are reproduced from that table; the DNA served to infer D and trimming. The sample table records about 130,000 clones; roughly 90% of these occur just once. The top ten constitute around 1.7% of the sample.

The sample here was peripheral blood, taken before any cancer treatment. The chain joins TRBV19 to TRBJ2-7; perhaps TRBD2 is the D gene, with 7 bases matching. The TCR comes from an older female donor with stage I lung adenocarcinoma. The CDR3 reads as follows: CASSITAGQYEQYF. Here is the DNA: TGTGCCAGTAGTATCACAGCGGGACAATACGAGCAGTACTTC.